The next 31 T cell receptor beta chains were all read from a single sample in a study of OX40 agonist ivuxolimab in advanced cancers. Data came from immunoSEQ multiplex PCR; TCRdb stores just in-frame clones and leaves some out. The sample has tens of thousands of clones, 92% seen once; the top ten hold nearly 9.5%. The specimen comprised CD4+ or CD8+ T cells sorted from blood, sampled in a trial of the OX40 agonist ivuxolimab. The receptors were gathered from an adult with an advanced solid tumor such as melanoma, head and neck, liver or kidney cancer.

This chain connects TRBV7-9 to TRBJ2-1, with TRBD2 matching over 8 bases. This CDR3 comprises 17 residues. Germline trimming cut 5 bases from V and 1 base from J; bases unmatched to any gene: 10. Germline CDR1 and CDR2: SEHNR and FQNEAQ (reference sequence). The CDR3 nucleotides read TGTGCCAGCAGCCACCTCCCCCCGGGAGGGTCCTACAATGAGCAGTTCTTC. Translated, it gives CASSHLPPGGSYNEQFF.

The J gene is TRBJ1-6, the V gene TRBV9; maybe TRBD1 (5 bases). The V gene's germline CDR1 is SGDLS and CDR2 YYNGEE. With 5 bases removed from V and 6 bases from J, the gap between germline ends came to 12 bases. The CDR3 length is 14 residues. The CDR3 sequence: CASSPKGANSPLHF. The CDR3 bases are TGTGCCAGCAGTCCTAAAGGGGCTAATTCACCCCTCCACTTT.

In its sample, this clone was seen once. V and J are TRBV5-5 and TRBJ2-1; weak D call: TRBD2 (6 bases). V lost 3 bases and J lost 6, with 13 bases in between. CDR1 and CDR2 (germline): SGHKS, YYEKEE (reference sequence). CDR3 length: 14 residues. The DNA for the CDR3 is TGTGCCAGCAGCTGGGCGGAGGAGGGCAATGAGCAGTTCTTC. This encodes CASSWAEEGNEQFF.

The chain carries TRBV6-1 and TRBJ1-1, with D unresolved. This CDR3 contains 11 residues. The ends were cut back, 2 bases at V and 11 bases at J, with 9 bases in the middle. Germline assignment: CDR1 MNHNS and CDR2 SASEGT. CDR3 coding DNA: TGTGCCAGCAGTGAAATCGCTGTGGCTTTCTTT. This codes for CASSEIAVAFF.

The chain couples TRBV7-6 to TRBJ1-1, with 7 bases identical to TRBD1. Losses at the gene ends were 5 bases for V and 0 bases for J; bases not matched to a gene: 3. Germline CDR1 SGHVS, CDR2 FNYEAQ. CDR3 length: 14 residues. The CDR3 sequence is CASSVDRMNTEAFF. DNA of the CDR3: TGTGCCAGCAGCGTGGACAGGATGAACACTGAAGCTTTCTTT.

The V call is TRBV28, the J call TRBJ2-7; D is ambiguous. The V end lost 3 bases, the J end lost 0 bases, and 15 bases lay between the germline ends. The CDR3 runs 16 residues. CDR1 and CDR2 from the germline V gene are MDHEN and SYDVKM. CDR3 amino acids: CASSFSRRTISYEQYF. CDR3 coding DNA: TGTGCCAGCAGTTTCAGTCGTAGGACCATCTCCTACGAGCAGTACTTC.

This sequence joins TRBV30 and TRBJ1-6; a possible D gene is TRBD1 (5 bases). In germline, CDR1 is GTSNPN, CDR2 SVGIG (reference sequence). The CDR3 totals 16 residues. The ends were cut back, 1 base at V and 7 bases at J, with 17 bases in the middle. This chain's CDR3 is CAWSGSGAGLNSPLHF. CDR3 coding DNA: TGTGCCTGGAGTGGAAGCGGGGCCGGGCTAAATTCACCCCTCCACTTT.

This clone was counted between two and nine times. The rearrangement links TRBV7-9 to TRBJ2-1; D not resolved. Trimming stripped 1 base from V and 8 bases from J, with 0 bases between. The germline V gene encodes CDR1 SEHNR and CDR2 FQNEAQ (reference sequence). This CDR3 has 10 amino acids. This chain's CDR3 is CASSLDEQFF. The DNA for the CDR3 is TGTGCCAGCAGCTTAGATGAGCAGTTCTTC.

The V call is TRBV27, the J call TRBJ2-3, with 7 positions matching TRBD2. This CDR3 is built from 16 residues. Per germline, CDR1 MNHEY and CDR2 SMNVEV (reference sequence). After removal of 5 bases from V and 4 bases from J, the junction contained 12 bases not matched to a gene. The CDR3 spells CASSPTPGGRADTQYF. The CDR3 DNA follows: TGTGCCAGCAGTCCAACTCCGGGAGGCCGGGCAGATACGCAGTATTTT.

This clone rates as medium-sized (0.01 to 0.1%). This rearrangement joins TRBV7-8 to TRBJ2-2; D is unclear. Germline V gene sequence: CDR1 SGHVS, CDR2 FQNEAQ. The CDR3 runs to 12 residues. Trimming stripped 1 base from V and 6 bases from J, with 3 bases between. The CDR3 region is CASSLGPGELFF. DNA of the CDR3: TGTGCCAGCAGCTTAGGCCCCGGGGAGCTGTTTTTT.

The CDR3 sequence is CASEGQGYEQYV. The CDR3 DNA reads TGTGCCAGCGAAGGACAGGGCTACGAGCAGTACGTC. The chain employs TRBV5-8 and TRBJ2-7; TRBD1 matches at 8 bases. V gave up 7 bases and J gave up 3 bases; unmatched junction bases: 3. Germline CDR1 and CDR2: SGHTS and YDEGEE. This CDR3 has 12 amino acids.

The gene calls are TRBV7-9 and TRBJ2-7, with 12 bases fitting TRBD1. The CDR3 runs to 16 residues. Trimming removed 9 bases from V and 7 bases from J; junction bases left unmatched: 16. Germline loops: CDR1 SEHNR, CDR2 FQNEAQ (reference sequence). In DNA form, the CDR3 reads TGTGCCAGGCACAAGTTCCGGGACAGGGGGCTCGAGGAGCAGTACGTC. It codes for CARHKFRDRGLEEQYV.

A word on this clone: One junction end does not reproduce the germline sequence, and a read error may be involved. CDR3 DNA sequence: TGTACCAGCAGTTACTCCCAGGGCTCACCCCTCCACTTT. Its translation is CTSSYSQGSPLHF. The V gene is TRBV6-6, the J gene TRBJ1-6; TRBD1 is a possible D gene (5 bases). Germline V gene data show CDR1 as MNHNY and CDR2 as SVGAGI (reference sequence). The CDR3 is 13 residues long.

This sequence joins TRBV4-1 and TRBJ2-1, with D perhaps TRBD1 (6 bases). Trimming removed 0 bases from V and 9 bases from J, with 12 bases in between. Germline CDR1 and CDR2: MGHRA and YSYEKL. This CDR3 region has 14 residues. The CDR3 is CASSQESPRGEQFF. The CDR3 nucleotides are TGCGCCAGCAGCCAAGAATCCCCCAGGGGTGAGCAGTTCTTC.

This chain uses TRBV28 with TRBJ2-3; TRBD2 matches at 8 bases. This CDR3 spans 15 amino acids. V lost 4 bases, J lost 6 bases, and 9 bases stayed unmatched. Germline V gene data show CDR1 as MDHEN and CDR2 as SYDVKM. The CDR3 DNA is TGTGCCAGCAGTTCACGGACTAGCCGGATGGATACGCAGTATTTT. Translating gives CASSSRTSRMDTQYF.

The chain links TRBV7-9 to TRBJ1-2; D remains unclear. The CDR3 runs 14 residues. Trimming stripped 1 base from V and 4 bases from J, with 10 bases between. Germline CDR1 reads SEHNR; CDR2 reads FQNEAQ (reference sequence). The CDR3 coding sequence is TGTGCCAGCAGCTTAGGCGGCACCGCCTATGGCTACACCTTC. Translating gives CASSLGGTAYGYTF.

The chain combines TRBV6-5 with TRBJ2-3; TRBD2 matches 11 bases. The V and J ends lost 8 bases and 2 bases, in that order; junction bases with no gene match: 6. CDR3 size: 15 residues. Germline assignment: CDR1 MNHEY and CDR2 SVGAGI. CDR3 coding DNA: TGTGCCAGCTCCCCGGGACTAGCGGTCACAGATACGCAGTATTTT. As protein: CASSPGLAVTDTQYF.

The gene calls are TRBV5-6 and TRBJ2-7; 8 bases match TRBD1. There are 14 residues in the CDR3. After removal of 0 bases from V and 6 bases from J, the junction contained 5 bases not matched to a gene. Looked up from germline, CDR1 is SGHDT and CDR2 is YYEEEE. The CDR3 reads CASSLVQGEGEQYV. For the CDR3, the DNA is TGTGCCAGCAGCTTGGTACAGGGGGAAGGCGAGCAGTACGTC.

This chain connects TRBV6-1 to TRBJ2-5; TRBD2 agrees at 8 bases. The V segment lost 3 bases and the J segment 3 bases; nucleotides outside the gene matches: 6. CDR1 is MNHNS and CDR2 is SASEGT in the germline V gene. The CDR3 has 15 amino acids. As DNA, the CDR3 is TGTGCCAGCAGTGACTCGGGAGGGCCTGAAGAGACCCAGTACTTC. This encodes CASSDSGGPEETQYF.

This chain uses TRBV7-9 with TRBJ2-1, with D maybe TRBD1 (6 bases). Looked up from germline, CDR1 is SEHNR and CDR2 is FQNEAQ (reference sequence). The CDR3 is 13 amino acids. V gave up 3 bases and J gave up 7 bases, with 10 bases separating them. CDR3 in DNA: TGTGCCAGCAGCTTTTCAGGGGAAAATGAGCAGTTCTTC. Residues: CASSFSGENEQFF.

This sequence joins TRBV25-1 and TRBJ2-1; tentatively, D is TRBD1 (5 bases). Germline V gives CDR1 MGHDK, CDR2 SYGVNS. CDR3 size: 11 residues. V lost 2 bases to trimming and J lost 11 bases, with 7 bases between them. This chain's CDR3 is CASSEQGQQFF. As DNA, the CDR3 is TGTGCCAGCAGTGAACAGGGTCAGCAGTTCTTC.

The chain employs TRBV11-2 and TRBJ2-7; D is undetermined. The CDR3 covers 13 residues. CDR1 and CDR2 (germline): SGHAT, FQNNGV. With 0 bases removed from V and 3 bases from J, the gap between germline ends came to 6 bases. The CDR3 sequence is CASSLELIYEQYF. CDR3 nucleotide sequence: TGTGCCAGCAGCTTAGAACTCATCTACGAGCAGTACTTC.

The V gene is TRBV2, the J gene TRBJ2-1; D remains ambiguous. Per the germline V gene, CDR1 is SNHLY and CDR2 is FYNNEI. V was pared by 6 bases and J by 0 bases, with 15 bases between. The CDR3 runs to 16 residues. The CDR3: CASRDRDLASYNEQFF. In DNA form, the CDR3 reads TGTGCCAGCAGGGATAGGGATCTTGCCTCCTACAATGAGCAGTTCTTC.

The chain combines TRBV14 with TRBJ1-3; perhaps TRBD1 as D (5 bases). Trimming pared 6 bases from V and 2 bases from J, leaving 11 bases between. Germline-derived CDR1 and CDR2 are SGHDN and FVKESK. The CDR3 is 14 residues long. The CDR3 region has the DNA TGTGCCAGCAGTCCTCGAGGGGCTGGAAACACCATATATTTT. Translated, it gives CASSPRGAGNTIYF.

CDR3 sequence reads: CAWSQRGGNQPQHF. DNA of the CDR3: TGTGCCTGGAGTCAAAGGGGTGGTAATCAGCCCCAGCATTTT. This sequence joins TRBV30 and TRBJ1-5; D possibly corresponds to TRBD1 (5 bases). CDR3 size: 14 residues. Per the germline V gene, CDR1 is GTSNPN and CDR2 is SVGIG (reference sequence). Between the trimmed V and J ends, which lost 2 bases and 4 bases, there was a span of 12 bases.

This clone was observed once. The genes are TRBV6-5 and TRBJ1-1; D uncertain. V dropped 2 bases and J dropped 7 bases, with 5 bases sitting between them. CDR1 MNHEY and CDR2 SVGAGI come from the germline V gene. The length of the CDR3 is 11 residues. CDR3 region: CASSYSDEAFF. As DNA, the CDR3 is TGTGCCAGCAGTTACAGCGATGAAGCTTTCTTT.

The chain recombines TRBV5-6 with TRBJ1-2; 8 nucleotides line up with TRBD1. Trimming at V came to 5 bases and at J to 3 bases, leaving 12 bases not matched to a gene. CDR3 size: 16 residues. Germline V gene data show CDR1 as SGHDT and CDR2 as YYEEEE. CDR3 loop: CASRSARGQDYYGYTF. In DNA form, the CDR3 reads TGTGCCAGCAGATCAGCCCGGGGACAGGATTACTATGGCTACACCTTC.

V gene TRBV7-3 combines with J gene TRBJ2-3; perhaps TRBD1 as D (5 bases). This CDR3 region has 15 residues. V lost 2 bases to trimming and J lost 0 bases, with 9 bases between them. Germline CDR1 is SGHTA and CDR2 is FQGTGA. Written as DNA, the CDR3 is TGTGCCAGCAGCTTAGGGCAGGGAAGCACAGATACGCAGTATTTT. Translation gives CASSLGQGSTDTQYF.

V is TRBV2 and J is TRBJ1-2; a possible D gene is TRBD1 (6 bases). The CDR3 consists of 16 residues. Germline V gene lookup returns CDR1 SNHLY and CDR2 FYNNEI. Trimming shortened V by 4 bases and J by 4 bases, and 19 bases separated the two germline ends. CDR3 DNA: TGTGCCAGCAGTGGTACCGAAAGGACAGCCTTCTATGGCTACACCTTC. Its translation: CASSGTERTAFYGYTF.

The chain has TRBV6-1 and TRBJ2-5; tentatively, D is TRBD1 or TRBD2 (6 bases each). The CDR3 runs 14 residues. Germline CDR1 is MNHNS and CDR2 is SASEGT. V shed 10 bases and J shed 3 bases, with 18 bases lying between them. The CDR3 DNA reads TGTGCCACCCACTGGAGGGGGGAGGAAGAGACCCAGTACTTC. Translating it yields CATHWRGEEETQYF.

The CDR3 spells CSVRTPEQFF. The DNA for the CDR3 is TGCAGCGTTCGGACACCTGAGCAGTTCTTC. The genes are TRBV29-1 and TRBJ2-1, with a weak D call TRBD1 (5 bases). Deletions cut 5 bases from V and 9 bases from J, with 8 bases between. Germline assignment: CDR1 SQVTM and CDR2 ANQGSEA. The CDR3 is made up of 10 amino acids.